This T cell receptor beta chain was retrieved from a study of T cells in Graves' hyperthyroidism and ophthalmopathy. Germline-derived CDR1 and CDR2 are LGHDT and YNNKEL (reference sequence). Trimming shortened V by 2 bases and J by 3 bases, and 8 bases separated the two germline ends. The length of the CDR3 is 14 residues. What was amplified from RNA transcripts were TCR beta CDR3 regions. First-round RT-PCR with HTBI primers amplified the TCR CDR3 region. TCRdb itself ran the multiplex PCR reads through MiXCR, one entry per CDR3 protein. The table includes around 700,000 distinct CDR3 sequences, 15% to 20% detected once. This clonotype was counted ten times or more.

V gene TRBV3-1 combines with J gene TRBJ1-5, with TRBD1 as a possible D gene (6 bases). The TCR originated in a woman aged 45-65 years with Graves' hyperthyroidism that later progressed to Graves' ophthalmopathy. Sequenced material: blood. The CDR3 DNA reads TGTGCCAGCAGCCAATACAGGGACAATCAGCCCCAGCATTTT. Translation: CASSQYRDNQPQHF.